A single sample is the source of the 30 T cell receptor beta chains below, sequenced in a study of T cells after posttransplantation cyclophosphamide. The repertoire was sequenced with immunoSEQ multiplex PCR; TCRdb's copy has only in-frame clones and lacks some. This table has about 22,000 clones, 73% appearing once. Material: memory CD4+ T cells sorted from PBMCs. These receptors were collected from a woman aged 55-69 years in good health, CMV-negative, and a related stem cell transplant donor.

CDR3 nucleotides: TGTGCCAGCACCCCGGGACTAGCGGGGGATCGGCAGTTCTTC. Protein: CASTPGLAGDRQFF. J is TRBJ2-1 and V is TRBV9; 14 nucleotides align to TRBD2. Germline V gives CDR1 SGDLS, CDR2 YYNGEE. The CDR3 contains 14 residues. J lost 12 bases, V lost 6 bases, and 8 bases had no gene match.

The count of this clone is one. The chain couples TRBV9 to TRBJ2-1; D perhaps matches TRBD1 (5 bases). This CDR3 region has 12 residues. Trimming took 4 bases from V and 9 from J, leaving 11 bases between them. Germline CDR1 and CDR2: SGDLS and YYNGEE. CDR3 sequence reads: CASSPQGGEQFF. DNA of the CDR3: TGTGCCAGCAGCCCGCAGGGCGGTGAGCAGTTCTTC.

V and J are TRBV30 and TRBJ2-7; a weak D match, TRBD1 (5 bases). Trimming removed 0 bases at V and 5 bases at J, with 11 bases between. Germline V CDR1 and CDR2: GTSNPN, SVGIG (reference sequence). The CDR3 has 13 amino acids. The CDR3 nucleotides are TGTGCCTGGAGTGTAGGGGTAGAAGACGAGCAGTACTTC. Translation: CAWSVGVEDEQYF.

The chain recombines TRBV19 with TRBJ2-5; 10 nucleotides match TRBD2. Per the germline V gene, CDR1 is LNHDA and CDR2 is SQIVND (reference sequence). The J segment lost 3 bases and the V segment lost 2 bases, leaving 3 bases of the junction unmatched. This CDR3 comprises 15 residues. Here the CDR3 reads CASSISGGAEETQYF. The CDR3 region has the DNA TGTGCCAGTAGTATAAGCGGGGGGGCGGAAGAGACCCAGTACTTC.

This chain links TRBV29-1 with TRBJ1-5; TRBD1 is a possible D gene (5 bases). Trimming took 5 bases from V and 3 from J, leaving 11 bases between them. The CDR3 is made up of 13 amino acids. Per germline, CDR1 SQVTM and CDR2 ANQGSEA. For the CDR3, the DNA is TGCAGCGTTTGGGGGGGGAACAATCAGCCCCAGCATTTT. Translation: CSVWGGNNQPQHF.

The CDR3: CASSLYEEAFF. The CDR3 DNA follows: TGTGCCAGCAGCTTATACGAGGAAGCTTTCTTT. The rearrangement links TRBV7-2 to TRBJ1-1; no clear D. Germline CDR1 reads SGHTA; CDR2 reads FQGNSA. This CDR3 has 11 residues. Trimming shortened V by 2 bases and J by 8 bases, and 6 bases separated the two germline ends.

V is TRBV19 and J is TRBJ2-7, with 8 bases identical to TRBD2. The CDR3 is made up of 16 amino acids. The germline V gene encodes CDR1 LNHDA and CDR2 SQIVND (reference sequence). Germline trimming cut 6 bases from V and 4 bases from J; bases unmatched to any gene: 14. As DNA, the CDR3 is TGTGCCAGTAGCCTCTCCGCGAGCGGGAGACGATACGAGCAGTACTTC. It is translated as CASSLSASGRRYEQYF.

V and J are TRBV4-1 and TRBJ2-3; 15 bases line up with TRBD2. The CDR3 covers 17 residues. Germline trimming cut 4 bases from V and 1 base from J; bases unmatched to any gene: 3. CDR1 is MGHRA, CDR2 YSYEKL, per germline. The CDR3 spells CASSRGLAGGRTDTQYF. CDR3 nucleotides: TGCGCCAGCAGCCGGGGACTAGCGGGAGGCCGCACAGATACGCAGTATTTT.

The chain has TRBV4-3 and TRBJ1-2; D unclear. The CDR3 has 15 residues. The ends were cut back, 1 base at V and 6 bases at J, with 15 bases in the middle. CDR1 LGHNA and CDR2 YSLEER come from the germline V gene. The CDR3: CASSQAHSPDDGYTF. For the CDR3, the DNA is TGCGCCAGCAGCCAAGCCCACAGCCCTGATGATGGCTACACCTTC.

This sequence joins TRBV9 and TRBJ2-5; 7 nucleotides align to TRBD1. CDR1 and CDR2 from the germline V gene are SGDLS and YYNGEE. The CDR3 is made up of 14 amino acids. After removal of 4 bases from V and 2 bases from J, the junction contained 5 bases not matched to a gene. CDR3 DNA: TGTGCCAGCAGCCTAGGGACAGTACAAGAGACCCAGTACTTC. Its translation is CASSLGTVQETQYF.

Regarding this clone: The germline gene is not matched at one end of the junction; a read error may be the cause. The chain recombines TRBV5-1 with TRBJ1-5, with 9 bases matching TRBD1. The CDR3 consists of 14 residues. Germline CDR1 reads SGHRS; CDR2 reads YFSETQ. CDR3 protein: CASSPTGGNQPQHF. The CDR3, as DNA: TGCGCCAGCAGCCCCACAGGGGGCAACCAGCCCCAGCATTTT. Filled out from reference TRBV5-1 and TRBJ1-5, the complete variable domain reads KAGVTQTPRYLIKTRGQQVTLSCSPISGHRSVSWYQQTPGQGLQFLFEYFSETQRNKGNFPGRFSGRQFSNSRSEMNVSTLELGDSALYLCASSPTGGNQPQHFGDGTRLSIL.

This clone was picked up a small number of times. V and J are TRBV4-2 and TRBJ2-7; D perhaps matches TRBD2 (5 bases). The CDR3 sequence is 14 residues long. V lost 0 bases and J 3 bases, leaving 9 bases between the germline ends. Germline V lookup: CDR1 LGHNA, CDR2 YNFKEQ. CDR3 residues: CASSQEAASYEQYF. Here the CDR3 DNA reads TGTGCCAGCAGCCAAGAAGCGGCTAGCTACGAGCAGTACTTC.

This chain links TRBV5-1 with TRBJ2-1; a weak D match, TRBD2 (5 bases). Per germline, CDR1 SGHRS and CDR2 YFSETQ. Trimming pared 0 bases from V and 0 bases from J, leaving 16 bases between. CDR3 length: 18 amino acids. DNA for the CDR3: TGCGCCAGCAGCTTGGCCAACTATGGGGAGAGCTCCTACAATGAGCAGTTCTTC. This sequence encodes CASSLANYGESSYNEQFF.

CDR3 DNA sequence: TGTGCCAGCAGGAGGCAGAACGGCTACGAGCAGTACTTC. Encoded protein: CASRRQNGYEQYF. This chain connects TRBV5-6 to TRBJ2-7; D remains ambiguous. Germline lookup yields CDR1 SGHDT and CDR2 YYEEEE. This CDR3 comprises 13 residues. Trimming shortened V by 5 bases and J by 3 bases, and 12 bases separated the two germline ends.

In this sample, this clone turned up a few times. The chain employs TRBV18 and TRBJ1-1; D gene unclear. Trimming shortened V by 4 bases and J by 1 base, and 4 bases separated the two germline ends. The CDR3 consists of 12 residues. Germline V CDR1 and CDR2: KGHSH, LQKENI. The DNA for the CDR3 is TGTGCCAGCTCACGGCAGAACACTGAAGCTTTCTTT. Its protein is CASSRQNTEAFF.

In this sample, this clone turned up once. V and J are TRBV12-5 and TRBJ1-5; unclear D gene. The CDR3 extends over 12 amino acids. Germline CDR1 and CDR2: LGHNT and FRNRAP. Trimming pared 5 bases from V and 4 bases from J, leaving 6 bases between. CDR3 protein: CASGRDNQPQHF. CDR3 bases: TGTGCTAGTGGTCGCGATAATCAGCCCCAGCATTTT.

The J gene is TRBJ1-4, the V gene TRBV7-6; 7 bases agree with TRBD1. The CDR3 totals 15 residues. V was clipped by 5 bases and J by 4 bases; unmatched bases: 7. Germline V gives CDR1 SGHVS, CDR2 FNYEAQ. The chain's CDR3 is CASSETGTDNEKLFF. CDR3 in DNA: TGTGCCAGCAGCGAGACCGGGACAGATAATGAAAAACTGTTTTTT.

The chain couples TRBV28 to TRBJ2-7, with D tentatively TRBD2 (7 bases). The CDR3 covers 14 residues. CDR1 is MDHEN, CDR2 SYDVKM, per germline. With 7 bases removed from V and 3 bases from J, the gap between germline ends came to 16 bases. In DNA, the CDR3 is TGTGCCAGCAAGGGGGGGAGCCACCTCTACGAGCAGTACTTC. Translating it yields CASKGGSHLYEQYF. Full variable domain (outside the CDR3, taken from reference TRBV28 and TRBJ2-7): DVKVTQSSRYLVKRTGEKVFLECVQDMDHENMFWYRQDPGLGLRLIYFSYDVKMKEKGDIPEGYSVSREKKERFSLILESASTNQTSMYLCASKGGSHLYEQYFGPGTRLTVT.

In this sample, this clone turned up a few times. The chain recombines TRBV27 with TRBJ1-1; D is perhaps TRBD1 (6 bases). This CDR3 region has 12 residues. Trimming stripped 6 bases from V and 10 bases from J, with 15 bases between. Germline values: CDR1 MNHEY, CDR2 SMNVEV (reference sequence). The CDR3 is CASSLLKGVAFF. The CDR3 nucleotides are TGTGCCAGCAGCCTGTTGAAGGGGGTAGCTTTCTTT.

In this sample, this clone turned up once. The V call is TRBV28, the J call TRBJ2-7; 9 bases align to TRBD2. The CDR3 is made up of 15 amino acids. The germline gives CDR1 MDHEN, CDR2 SYDVKM. The J segment lost 2 bases and the V segment lost 9 bases, leaving 11 bases of the junction unmatched. CDR3: CASSFSGSGPYEQYF. The CDR3 nucleotides read TGTGCCAGTTCGTTTAGCGGGAGTGGCCCCTACGAGCAGTACTTC.

The V call is TRBV9, the J call TRBJ1-2; possibly TRBD1 for D (5 bases). The CDR3 loop spans 15 amino acids. Trimming pared 0 bases from V and 7 bases from J, leaving 16 bases between. CDR1 is SGDLS and CDR2 is YYNGEE in the germline V gene. This CDR3 is CASSVDNPVQGGYTF. The CDR3 nucleotides are TGTGCCAGCAGCGTAGATAATCCAGTTCAGGGTGGCTACACCTTC. Complete variable domain (other parts from reference TRBV9 and TRBJ1-2): DSGVTQTPKHLITATGQRVTLRCSPRSGDLSVYWYQQSLDQGLQFLIQYYNGEERAKGNILERFSAQQFPDLHSELNLSSLELGDSALYFCASSVDNPVQGGYTFGSGTRLTVV.

In this sample, this clone turned up a few times. The CDR3 is CASIGGATRGYTF. The CDR3 DNA is TGTGCCAGCATCGGGGGAGCCACCCGTGGCTACACCTTC. The J gene is TRBJ1-2, the V gene TRBV28; a possible D gene is TRBD1 (5 bases). Germline CDR1 reads MDHEN; CDR2 reads SYDVKM. The CDR3 is 13 residues long. The V gene lost 7 bases and the J gene lost 7 bases, with 16 bases spanning the gap.

The genes are TRBV7-3 and TRBJ2-1, with D possibly being TRBD2 (6 bases). The CDR3 covers 15 residues. Trimming removed 0 bases at V and 4 bases at J, with 10 bases between. Germline CDR1 is SGHTA and CDR2 is FQGTGA. Written as DNA, the CDR3 is TGTGCCAGCAGCTTAACAGGACTACAGTACAATGAGCAGTTCTTC. Protein: CASSLTGLQYNEQFF.

The J gene is TRBJ1-1, the V gene TRBV9; D unresolved. The germline V gene has CDR1 SGDLS and CDR2 YYNGEE. CDR3 length: 15 amino acids. The germline V and J ends were trimmed by 2 bases and 5 bases, with 16 bases remaining between them. The CDR3 here is CASSVLSLSGTEAFF. CDR3 DNA sequence: TGTGCCAGCAGCGTTTTATCCCTATCGGGGACTGAAGCTTTCTTT.

The rearrangement uses TRBV2 and TRBJ2-7; a possible D gene is TRBD2 (5 bases). This CDR3 has 13 residues. Germline lookup yields CDR1 SNHLY and CDR2 FYNNEI. The ends were cut back, 3 bases at V and 0 bases at J, with 6 bases in the middle. CDR3 protein: CASSDDYSYEQYF. The DNA for the CDR3 is TGTGCCAGCAGTGACGACTACTCCTACGAGCAGTACTTC. Variable domain in full (rest from reference TRBV2 and TRBJ2-7): EPEVTQTPSHQVTQMGQEVILRCVPISNHLYFYWYRQILGQKVEFLVSFYNNEISEKSEIFDDQFSVERPDGSNFTLKIRSTKLEDSAMYFCASSDDYSYEQYFGPGTRLTVT.

The chain carries TRBV2 and TRBJ2-2, with TRBD2 identical over 10 bases. Unmatched junction bases numbered 5, after V lost 5 bases and J lost 8 bases. This CDR3 region has 14 residues. Germline CDR1 and CDR2: SNHLY and FYNNEI. In DNA form, the CDR3 reads TGTGCCAGCAGTCGAACTAGCGGGATAGGGGAGCTGTTTTTT. Encoded protein: CASSRTSGIGELFF. Full variable domain (remainder filled in from reference TRBV2 and TRBJ2-2): EPEVTQTPSHQVTQMGQEVILRCVPISNHLYFYWYRQILGQKVEFLVSFYNNEISEKSEIFDDQFSVERPDGSNFTLKIRSTKLEDSAMYFCASSRTSGIGELFFGEGSRLTVL.

This clone was recorded only once. V gene TRBV6-5 combines with J gene TRBJ2-5; D unresolved. The germline CDR1 and CDR2 sequences are MNHEY and SVGAGI. V lost 4 bases and J 1 base, leaving 7 bases between the germline ends. The CDR3 totals 13 residues. The CDR3 region has the DNA TGTGCCAGCAGTTTAGCCCTCCAAGAGACCCAGTACTTC. Translation: CASSLALQETQYF.

This chain connects TRBV30 to TRBJ2-1; D unclear. The CDR3 runs to 13 residues. Germline CDR1 reads GTSNPN; CDR2 reads SVGIG (reference sequence). Trimming shortened V by 3 bases and J by 1 base, and 7 bases separated the two germline ends. Here the CDR3 DNA reads TGTGCCTGGAGCAGGTCTTCCTACAATGAGCAGTTCTTC. It yields the protein CAWSRSSYNEQFF.

In nucleotides, the CDR3 is TGTGCCAGTAGACCGACAGGAACCTACGAGCAGTACTTC. Protein: CASRPTGTYEQYF. The V and J genes are TRBV19 and TRBJ2-7; D possibly corresponds to TRBD1 (6 bases). The CDR3 loop spans 13 amino acids. Germline V gene data show CDR1 as LNHDA and CDR2 as SQIVND (reference sequence). V was clipped by 6 bases and J by 2 bases, with 11 bases between them. Looking up the rest from reference TRBV19 and TRBJ2-7 gives the full variable domain: DGGITQSPKYLFRKEGQNVTLSCEQNLNHDAMYWYRQDPGQGLRLIYYSQIVNDFQKGDIAEGYSVSREKKESFPLTVTSAQKNPTAFYLCASRPTGTYEQYFGPGTRLTVT.

The rearrangement uses TRBV7-9 and TRBJ2-2; 7 nucleotides align to TRBD2. The length of the CDR3 is 16 residues. V lost 5 bases, J lost 1 base, and 7 bases stayed unmatched. In germline, CDR1 is SEHNR, CDR2 FQNEAQ (reference sequence). The CDR3 here is CASSPIGRKNTGELFF. CDR3 sequence (DNA): TGTGCCAGCAGCCCAATCGGGAGGAAGAACACCGGGGAGCTGTTTTTT.